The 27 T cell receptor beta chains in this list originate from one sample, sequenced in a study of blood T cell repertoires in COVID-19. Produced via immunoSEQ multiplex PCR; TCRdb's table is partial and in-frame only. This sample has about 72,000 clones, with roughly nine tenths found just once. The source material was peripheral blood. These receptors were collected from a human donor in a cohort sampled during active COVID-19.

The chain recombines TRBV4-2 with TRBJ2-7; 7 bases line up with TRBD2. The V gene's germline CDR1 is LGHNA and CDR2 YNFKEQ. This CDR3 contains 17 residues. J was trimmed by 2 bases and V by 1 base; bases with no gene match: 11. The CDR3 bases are TGTGCCAGCAGCCAAGTCGGGCGGCTAGCGGAGACCTACGAGCAGTACTTC. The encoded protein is CASSQVGRLAETYEQYF.

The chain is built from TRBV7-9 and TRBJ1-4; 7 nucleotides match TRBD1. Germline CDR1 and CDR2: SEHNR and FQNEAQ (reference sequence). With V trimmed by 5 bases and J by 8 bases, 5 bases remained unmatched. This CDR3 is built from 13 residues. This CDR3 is CASSRGQVEKLFF. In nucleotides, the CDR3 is TGTGCCAGCAGCCGCGGACAGGTCGAAAAACTGTTTTTT.

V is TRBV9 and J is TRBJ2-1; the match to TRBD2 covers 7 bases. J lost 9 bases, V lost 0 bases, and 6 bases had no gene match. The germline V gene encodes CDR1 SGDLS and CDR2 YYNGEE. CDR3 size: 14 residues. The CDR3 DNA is TGTGCCAGCAGCGTAGGAGGGGAGGGCGGTGAGCAGTTCTTC. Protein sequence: CASSVGGEGGEQFF.

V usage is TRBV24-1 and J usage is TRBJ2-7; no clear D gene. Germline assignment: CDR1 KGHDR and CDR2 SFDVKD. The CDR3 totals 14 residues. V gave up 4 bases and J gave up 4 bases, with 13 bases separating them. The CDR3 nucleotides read TGTGCCACCAGTGAGTCCACAGATTCGTACGAGCAGTACTTC. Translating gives CATSESTDSYEQYF.

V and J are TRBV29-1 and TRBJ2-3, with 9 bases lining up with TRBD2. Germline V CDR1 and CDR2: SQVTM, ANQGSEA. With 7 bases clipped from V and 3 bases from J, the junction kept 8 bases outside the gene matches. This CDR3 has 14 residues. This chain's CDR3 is CSAARAGGTDTQYF. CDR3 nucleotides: TGCAGCGCCGCGCGAGCGGGGGGAACAGATACGCAGTATTTT.

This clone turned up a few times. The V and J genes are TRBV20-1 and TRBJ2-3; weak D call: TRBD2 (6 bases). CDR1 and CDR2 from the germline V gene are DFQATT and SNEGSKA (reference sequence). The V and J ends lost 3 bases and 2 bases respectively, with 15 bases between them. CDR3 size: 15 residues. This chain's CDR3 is CSASVRDFYTDTQYF. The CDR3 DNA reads TGCAGTGCTAGTGTTAGGGACTTTTACACAGATACGCAGTATTTT.

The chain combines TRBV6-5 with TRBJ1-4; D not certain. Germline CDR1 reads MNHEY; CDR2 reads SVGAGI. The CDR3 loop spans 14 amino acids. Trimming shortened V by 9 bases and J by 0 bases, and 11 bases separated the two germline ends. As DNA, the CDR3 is TGTGCCAGTAGGCGGGCTTCAACTAATGAAAAACTGTTTTTT. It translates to CASRRASTNEKLFF.

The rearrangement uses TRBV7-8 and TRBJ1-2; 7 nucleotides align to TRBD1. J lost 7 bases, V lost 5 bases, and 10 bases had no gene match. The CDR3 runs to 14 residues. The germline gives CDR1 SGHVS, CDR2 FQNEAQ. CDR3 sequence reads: CASSPPIQGSGYTF. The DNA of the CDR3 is TGTGCCAGCAGCCCACCAATACAGGGGTCTGGCTACACCTTC.

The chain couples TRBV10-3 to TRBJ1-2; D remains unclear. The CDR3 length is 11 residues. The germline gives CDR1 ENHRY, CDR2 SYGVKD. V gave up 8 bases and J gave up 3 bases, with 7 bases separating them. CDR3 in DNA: TGTGCCATCGGGGAGGACTATGGCTACACCTTC. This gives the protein CAIGEDYGYTF.

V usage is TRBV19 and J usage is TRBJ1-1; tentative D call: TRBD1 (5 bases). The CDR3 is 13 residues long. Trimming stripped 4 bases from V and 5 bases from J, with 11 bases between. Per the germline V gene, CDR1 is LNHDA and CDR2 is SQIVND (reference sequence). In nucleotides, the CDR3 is TGTGCCAGTAGTAAAGGGGAAAGAACTGAAGCTTTCTTT. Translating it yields CASSKGERTEAFF.

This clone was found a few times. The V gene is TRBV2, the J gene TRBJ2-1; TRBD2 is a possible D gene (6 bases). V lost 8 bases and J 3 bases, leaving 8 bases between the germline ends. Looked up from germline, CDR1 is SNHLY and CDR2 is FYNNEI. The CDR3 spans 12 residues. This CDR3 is CASGTGYNEQFF. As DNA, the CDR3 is TGTGCCAGCGGGACTGGCTACAATGAGCAGTTCTTC.

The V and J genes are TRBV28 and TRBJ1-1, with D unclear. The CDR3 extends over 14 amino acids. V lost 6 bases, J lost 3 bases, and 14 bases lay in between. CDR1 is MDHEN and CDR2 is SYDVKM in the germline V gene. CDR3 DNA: TGTGCCAGCAGCCGAGGGTCGTTGGACACTGAAGCTTTCTTT. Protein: CASSRGSLDTEAFF.

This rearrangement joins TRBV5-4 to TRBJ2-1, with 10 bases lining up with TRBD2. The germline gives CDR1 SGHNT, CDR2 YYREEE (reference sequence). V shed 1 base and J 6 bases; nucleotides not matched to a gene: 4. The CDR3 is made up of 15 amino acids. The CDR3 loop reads CASSLPSGGGNEQFF. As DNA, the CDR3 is TGTGCCAGCAGCTTGCCTAGCGGGGGAGGCAATGAGCAGTTCTTC.

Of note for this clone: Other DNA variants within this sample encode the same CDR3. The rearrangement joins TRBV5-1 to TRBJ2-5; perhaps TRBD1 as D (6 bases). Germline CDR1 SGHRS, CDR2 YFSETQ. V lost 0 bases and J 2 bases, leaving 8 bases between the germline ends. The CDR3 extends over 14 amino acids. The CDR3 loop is CASSLGGGQETQYF. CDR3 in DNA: TGCGCCAGCAGCTTGGGAGGGGGACAAGAGACCCAGTACTTC.

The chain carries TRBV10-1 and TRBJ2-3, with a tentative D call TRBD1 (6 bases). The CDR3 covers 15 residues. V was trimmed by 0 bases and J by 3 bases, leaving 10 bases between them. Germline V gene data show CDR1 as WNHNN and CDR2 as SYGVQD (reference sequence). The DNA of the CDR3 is TGCGCCAGCAGTGAGTCGGGACACCCGACAGATACGCAGTATTTT. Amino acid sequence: CASSESGHPTDTQYF.

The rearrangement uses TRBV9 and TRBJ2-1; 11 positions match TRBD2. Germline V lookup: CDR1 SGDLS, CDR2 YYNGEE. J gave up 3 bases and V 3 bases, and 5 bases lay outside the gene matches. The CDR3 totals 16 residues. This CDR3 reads CASSAPGTSGYNEQFF. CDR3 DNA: TGTGCCAGCAGCGCCCCCGGGACTAGCGGCTACAATGAGCAGTTCTTC.

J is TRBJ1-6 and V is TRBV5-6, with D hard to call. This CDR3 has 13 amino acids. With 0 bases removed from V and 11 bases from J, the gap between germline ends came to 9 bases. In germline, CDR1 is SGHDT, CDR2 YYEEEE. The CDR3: CASSLVRTTPLHF. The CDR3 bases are TGTGCCAGCAGCTTGGTCAGAACCACACCCCTCCACTTT. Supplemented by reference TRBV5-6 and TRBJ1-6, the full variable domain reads DAGVTQSPTHLIKTRGQQVTLRCSPKSGHDTVSWYQQALGQGPQFIFQYYEEEERQRGNFPDRFSGHQFPNYSSELNVNALLLGDSALYLCASSLVRTTPLHFGNGTRLTVT.

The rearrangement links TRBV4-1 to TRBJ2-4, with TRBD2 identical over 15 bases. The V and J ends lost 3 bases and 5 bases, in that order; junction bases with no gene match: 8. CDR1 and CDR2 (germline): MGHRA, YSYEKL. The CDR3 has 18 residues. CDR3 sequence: CASSQGLAGGPGENIQYF. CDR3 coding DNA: TGCGCCAGCAGCCAGGGACTAGCGGGGGGACCGGGGGAAAACATTCAGTACTTC.

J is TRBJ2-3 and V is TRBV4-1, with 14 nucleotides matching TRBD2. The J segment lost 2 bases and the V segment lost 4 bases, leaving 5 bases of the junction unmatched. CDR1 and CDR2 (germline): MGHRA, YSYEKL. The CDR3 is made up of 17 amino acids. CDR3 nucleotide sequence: TGCGCCAGCAGCCCCCGGACTAGCGGGGGGTCCACAGATACGCAGTATTTT. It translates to CASSPRTSGGSTDTQYF.

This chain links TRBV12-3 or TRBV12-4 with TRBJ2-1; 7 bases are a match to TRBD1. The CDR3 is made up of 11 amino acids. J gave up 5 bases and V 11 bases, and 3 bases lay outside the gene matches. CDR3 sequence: CASQGDNEQFF. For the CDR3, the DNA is TGTGCCTCCCAGGGGGACAATGAGCAGTTCTTC.

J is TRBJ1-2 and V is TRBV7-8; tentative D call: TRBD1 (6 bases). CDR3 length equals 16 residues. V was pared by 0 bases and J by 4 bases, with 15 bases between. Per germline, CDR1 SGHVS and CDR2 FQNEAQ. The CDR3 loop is CASSLATTGSSYGYTF. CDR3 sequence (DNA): TGTGCCAGCAGCTTAGCGACCACAGGGTCGAGCTATGGCTACACCTTC.

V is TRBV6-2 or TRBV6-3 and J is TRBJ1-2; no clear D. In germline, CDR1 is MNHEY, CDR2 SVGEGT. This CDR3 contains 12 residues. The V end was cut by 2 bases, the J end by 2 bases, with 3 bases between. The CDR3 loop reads CASSYENYGYTF. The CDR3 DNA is TGTGCCAGCAGTTACGAGAACTATGGCTACACCTTC.

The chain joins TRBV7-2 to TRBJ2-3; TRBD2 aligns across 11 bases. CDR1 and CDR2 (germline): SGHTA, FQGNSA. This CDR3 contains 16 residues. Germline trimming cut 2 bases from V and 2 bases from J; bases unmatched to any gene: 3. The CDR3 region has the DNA TGTGCCAGCAGCTTATATAGCGGGAGGGCCACAGATACGCAGTATTTT. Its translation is CASSLYSGRATDTQYF.

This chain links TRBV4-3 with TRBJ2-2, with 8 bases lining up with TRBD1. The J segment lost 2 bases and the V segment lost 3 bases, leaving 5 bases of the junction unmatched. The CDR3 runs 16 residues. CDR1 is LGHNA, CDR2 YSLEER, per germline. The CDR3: CASSHGQGLNTGELFF. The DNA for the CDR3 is TGCGCCAGCAGCCATGGACAGGGCCTTAACACCGGGGAGCTGTTTTTT.

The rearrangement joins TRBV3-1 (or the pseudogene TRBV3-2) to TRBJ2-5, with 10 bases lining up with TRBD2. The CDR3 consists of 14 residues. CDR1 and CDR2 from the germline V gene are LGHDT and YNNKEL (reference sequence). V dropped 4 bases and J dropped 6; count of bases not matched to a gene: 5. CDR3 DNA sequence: TGTGCCAGCAGCCTTAGCGGGGGGAGGAAGACCCAGTACTTC. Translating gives CASSLSGGRKTQYF.

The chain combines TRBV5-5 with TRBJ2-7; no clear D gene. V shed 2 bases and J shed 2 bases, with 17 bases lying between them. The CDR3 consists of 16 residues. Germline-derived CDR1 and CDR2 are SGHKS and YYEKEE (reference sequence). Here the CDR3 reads CASSLGEISYTYEQYF. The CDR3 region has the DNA TGTGCCAGCAGCTTAGGAGAGATATCATACACCTACGAGCAGTACTTC.

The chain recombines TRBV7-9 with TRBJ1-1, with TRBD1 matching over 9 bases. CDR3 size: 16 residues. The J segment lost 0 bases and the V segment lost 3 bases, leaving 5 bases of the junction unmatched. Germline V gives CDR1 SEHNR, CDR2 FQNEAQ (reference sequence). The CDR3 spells CASSLDRGAMNTEAFF. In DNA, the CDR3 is TGTGCCAGCAGCTTGGACAGGGGAGCCATGAACACTGAAGCTTTCTTT.